Presented here are 22 T cell receptor beta chains from one specimen sequenced in a study of T cell changes during pregnancy in multiple sclerosis. TCRdb's copy holds only in-frame clones and misses some; the assay was immunoSEQ multiplex PCR. There are about 48,000 clones in the sample; 94% occur only once, and around 0.47% lies in the top ten. Specimen: CD4+ T cells from peripheral blood mononuclear cells, collected in the first trimester of pregnancy. These TCRs come from a female donor with multiple sclerosis, enrolled in a pregnancy study.

The J gene is TRBJ1-3, the V gene TRBV18; TRBD1 might be the D (5 bases). This CDR3 region has 16 residues. Trimming took off 2 bases at V and 0 bases at J, with 11 bases between the two ends. Germline V lookup: CDR1 KGHSH, CDR2 LQKENI. CDR3 protein: CASSPKGQNSGNTIYF. The CDR3, as DNA: TGTGCCAGCTCACCAAAAGGACAAAACTCTGGAAACACCATATATTTT.

The chain uses TRBV9 and TRBJ2-6; D gene unclear. The V gene lost 3 bases and the J gene lost 2 bases, with 3 bases spanning the gap. Per the germline V gene, CDR1 is SGDLS and CDR2 is YYNGEE. CDR3 size: 13 residues. The CDR3 protein is CASSATGANVLTF. CDR3 in DNA: TGTGCCAGCAGCGCTACTGGGGCCAACGTCCTGACTTTC.

V and J are TRBV29-1 and TRBJ1-1, with TRBD1 as a possible D gene (6 bases). Germline V gene sequence: CDR1 SQVTM, CDR2 ANQGSEA. The V gene lost 6 bases and the J gene lost 4 bases, with 15 bases spanning the gap. There are 13 residues in the CDR3. CDR3 protein: CSVETGWSTEAFF. CDR3 nucleotides: TGCAGCGTCGAAACAGGGTGGAGCACTGAAGCTTTCTTT.

The V gene is TRBV11-2, the J gene TRBJ2-5; D possibly corresponds to TRBD1 (5 bases). Germline loops: CDR1 SGHAT, CDR2 FQNNGV. V was pared by 6 bases and J by 2 bases, with 10 bases between. The CDR3 is 13 residues long. This chain's CDR3 is CASRKTVQETQYF. The CDR3 DNA reads as TGTGCCAGCAGGAAGACAGTACAAGAGACCCAGTACTTC. The variable domain in full, completed from reference TRBV11-2 and TRBJ2-5, reads EAGVAQSPRYKIIEKRQSVAFWCNPISGHATLYWYQQILGQGPKLLIQFQNNGVVDDSQLPKDRFSAERLKGVDSTLKIQPAKLEDSAVYLCASRKTVQETQYFGPGTRLLVL.

The rearrangement joins TRBV15 to TRBJ1-1; 7 bases are shared with TRBD1. Trimming took 0 bases from V and 5 from J; bases not matched to a gene: 9. There are 16 residues in the CDR3. Germline CDR1 and CDR2: LNHNV and YYDKDF (reference sequence). In nucleotides, the CDR3 is TGTGCCACCAGCAGAGACGGGACAGTCATCGGGACTGAAGCTTTCTTT. Translated, it gives CATSRDGTVIGTEAFF.

The chain links TRBV7-9 to TRBJ1-4, with 9 bases identical to TRBD1. The CDR3 runs to 14 residues. Trimming cost V 4 bases and J 8 bases; bases outside gene matches: 5. CDR1 is SEHNR and CDR2 is FQNEAQ in the germline V gene (reference sequence). CDR3 in DNA: TGTGCCAGCAGCTCGACAGGGGGTCAAGAAAAACTGTTTTTT. This codes for CASSSTGGQEKLFF.

This chain joins TRBV2 and TRBJ1-2; a weak D match, TRBD1 (6 bases). The ends were cut back, 7 bases at V and 6 bases at J, with 21 bases in the middle. This CDR3 spans 15 amino acids. Germline CDR1 reads SNHLY; CDR2 reads FYNNEI. The CDR3 spells CASTLGQGSFDGYTF. As DNA, the CDR3 is TGTGCCAGCACCCTCGGGCAGGGGAGTTTCGATGGCTACACCTTC.

V is TRBV6-5 and J is TRBJ2-7, with D maybe TRBD1 (6 bases). The V gene lost 6 bases and the J gene lost 1 base, with 16 bases spanning the gap. This CDR3 has 15 amino acids. Looked up from germline, CDR1 is MNHEY and CDR2 is SVGAGI. The CDR3 DNA follows: TGTGCCAGCAGGTTATCGGGGCAGGGGTCCTACGAGCAGTACTTC. Residues: CASRLSGQGSYEQYF.

The CDR3 spells CASILAGANNQPQHF. The DNA for the CDR3 is TGTGCCAGCATTCTAGCAGGGGCGAACAATCAGCCCCAGCATTTT. This chain joins TRBV6-1 and TRBJ1-5; D possibly corresponds to TRBD1 (6 bases). Trimming removed 7 bases at V and 3 bases at J, with 16 bases between. Per the germline V gene, CDR1 is MNHNS and CDR2 is SASEGT. The CDR3 totals 15 residues.

The gene calls are TRBV15 and TRBJ1-4, with D perhaps matching TRBD1 (5 bases). There are 15 residues in the CDR3. CDR1 is LNHNV, CDR2 YYDKDF, per germline (reference sequence). V gave up 3 bases and J gave up 8 bases, with 16 bases separating them. CDR3 nucleotide sequence: TGTGCCACCAGCAGTGACGAGGCAGGGAGGGAAAAACTGTTTTTT. Translating it yields CATSSDEAGREKLFF.

The rearrangement links TRBV19 to TRBJ2-1; 10 positions match TRBD2. The CDR3 consists of 16 residues. Germline V lookup: CDR1 LNHDA, CDR2 SQIVND (reference sequence). V dropped 8 bases and J dropped 7; count of bases not matched to a gene: 14. CDR3 DNA: TGTGCCAGTTCCGCTCGGACTAGCGGTGGCAGGAATGAGCAGTTCTTC. It specifies CASSARTSGGRNEQFF.

V is TRBV4-2 and J is TRBJ2-7; 7 nucleotides align to TRBD1. Germline V CDR1 and CDR2: LGHNA, YNFKEQ. This CDR3 comprises 16 residues. V lost 3 bases, J lost 6 bases, and 14 bases stayed unmatched. Here the CDR3 reads CASSQSNRGPTGEQYF. The CDR3 bases are TGTGCCAGCAGCCAGTCCAACAGGGGACCTACCGGCGAGCAGTACTTC.

The chain has TRBV6-1 and TRBJ1-2; TRBD1 might be the D (6 bases). V lost 7 bases and J 9 bases, leaving 9 bases between the germline ends. Germline assignment: CDR1 MNHNS and CDR2 SASEGT. The CDR3 sequence is 10 residues long. The CDR3 is CASTQGSYTF. The CDR3 DNA is TGTGCCAGCACACAGGGCAGCTACACCTTC.

The V gene is TRBV9, the J gene TRBJ2-7; TRBD1 matches at 9 bases. The CDR3 extends over 14 amino acids. The V gene end was trimmed by 2 bases and the J gene end by 2 bases; junction bases not matched to a gene: 2. Per the germline V gene, CDR1 is SGDLS and CDR2 is YYNGEE. CDR3 in amino acids: CASSVGQGTYEQYF. For the CDR3, the DNA is TGTGCCAGCAGCGTTGGACAGGGGACCTACGAGCAGTACTTC.

V is TRBV4-2 and J is TRBJ2-2; TRBD2 agrees at 9 bases. The CDR3 is made up of 16 amino acids. CDR1 is LGHNA and CDR2 is YNFKEQ in the germline V gene. V lost 0 bases, J lost 1 base, and 0 bases stayed unmatched. This chain's CDR3 is CASSQERGGNTGELFF. CDR3 nucleotide sequence: TGTGCCAGCAGCCAAGAGCGGGGGGGGAACACCGGGGAGCTGTTTTTT.

The V and J genes are TRBV5-1 and TRBJ2-1; 10 nucleotides match TRBD2. CDR1 and CDR2 (germline): SGHRS, YFSETQ. V gave up 4 bases and J gave up 4 bases; unmatched junction bases: 5. CDR3 length: 15 amino acids. CDR3 coding DNA: TGCGCCAGCAGCCTGGGGACTAGCGTTTACAATGAGCAGTTCTTC. Its translation is CASSLGTSVYNEQFF.

The CDR3 loop reads CASSPLGIGTEAFF. CDR3 sequence (DNA): TGTGCCAGCAGCCCCCTCGGTATCGGCACTGAAGCTTTCTTT. The V and J genes are TRBV27 and TRBJ1-1, with D hard to call. Trimming removed 6 bases from V and 4 bases from J, with 15 bases in between. This CDR3 spans 14 amino acids. CDR1 and CDR2 (germline): MNHEY, SMNVEV (reference sequence).

The chain has TRBV19 and TRBJ2-2; D is ambiguous. Trimming removed 7 bases from V and 7 bases from J, with 13 bases in between. The CDR3 totals 13 residues. Germline CDR1 and CDR2: LNHDA and SQIVND (reference sequence). Here the CDR3 DNA reads TGTGCCAGTAAGATATCACTTAGCGGGGAGCTGTTTTTT. Its protein is CASKISLSGELFF.

The CDR3 loop reads CASSLAQGSGYTF. CDR3 nucleotide sequence: TGCGCCAGCAGCTTGGCGCAGGGGAGTGGCTACACCTTC. This chain connects TRBV5-1 to TRBJ1-2, with TRBD1 as a possible D gene (6 bases). The CDR3 totals 13 residues. Germline-derived CDR1 and CDR2 are SGHRS and YFSETQ. V dropped 0 bases and J dropped 7 bases, with 10 bases sitting between them.

The chain recombines TRBV19 with TRBJ1-6, with TRBD1 as a possible D gene (6 bases). The germline V gene has CDR1 LNHDA and CDR2 SQIVND (reference sequence). V lost 4 bases and J lost 7, with 14 bases in between. This CDR3 contains 15 residues. CDR3 sequence: CASSNLGRGNSPLHF. As DNA, the CDR3 is TGTGCCAGTAGTAATCTGGGCAGGGGCAATTCACCCCTCCACTTT. Filled out from reference TRBV19 and TRBJ1-6, the complete variable domain reads DGGITQSPKYLFRKEGQNVTLSCEQNLNHDAMYWYRQDPGQGLRLIYYSQIVNDFQKGDIAEGYSVSREKKESFPLTVTSAQKNPTAFYLCASSNLGRGNSPLHFGNGTRLTVT.

J is TRBJ1-5 and V is TRBV19, with 7 nucleotides matching TRBD1. Germline V gene sequence: CDR1 LNHDA, CDR2 SQIVND (reference sequence). The CDR3 is 15 amino acids. The J segment lost 5 bases and the V segment lost 3 bases, leaving 7 bases of the junction unmatched. The CDR3 reads CASSIAQGEYQPQHF. For the CDR3, the DNA is TGTGCCAGTAGTATCGCCCAGGGGGAGTATCAGCCCCAGCATTTT.

V usage is TRBV29-1 and J usage is TRBJ2-7; TRBD2 aligns across 8 bases. The CDR3 length is 12 residues. With V trimmed by 5 bases and J by 6 bases, 6 bases remained unmatched. The V gene's germline CDR1 is SQVTM and CDR2 ANQGSEA. The CDR3 DNA sequence: TGCAGCGTTCTGGGCGGGGGGACCGAGCAGTACTTC. Translation: CSVLGGGTEQYF.